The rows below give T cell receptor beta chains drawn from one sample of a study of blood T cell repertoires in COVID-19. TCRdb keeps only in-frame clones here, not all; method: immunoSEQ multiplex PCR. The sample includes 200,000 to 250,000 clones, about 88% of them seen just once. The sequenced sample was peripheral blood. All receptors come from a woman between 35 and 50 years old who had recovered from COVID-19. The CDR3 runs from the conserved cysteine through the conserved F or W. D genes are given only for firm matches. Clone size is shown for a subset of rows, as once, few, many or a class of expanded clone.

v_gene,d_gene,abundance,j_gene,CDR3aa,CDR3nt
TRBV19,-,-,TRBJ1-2,CASSEGDYGYTF,TGTGCCAGTAGTGAGGGGGACTATGGCTACACCTTC
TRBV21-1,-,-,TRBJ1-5,CASSSWGDRGGNQPQHF,TGTGCCAGCAGCAGCTGGGGGGACAGGGGCGGGAATCAGCCCCAGCATTTT
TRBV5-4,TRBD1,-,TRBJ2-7,CASSSGTGSTYEQYF,TGTGCCAGCAGCTCCGGGACAGGGTCCACCTACGAGCAGTACTTC
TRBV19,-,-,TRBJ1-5,CASSERVDQPQHF,TGTGCCAGTAGTGAGAGGGTTGATCAGCCCCAGCATTTT
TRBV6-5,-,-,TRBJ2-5,CASSYSNFTVETQYF,TGTGCCAGCAGTTACTCGAATTTTACTGTGGAGACCCAGTACTTC
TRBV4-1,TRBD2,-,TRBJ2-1,CASSQGSRAGIHEQFF,TGCGCCAGCAGCCAAGGCTCCAGAGCGGGGATACATGAGCAGTTCTTC
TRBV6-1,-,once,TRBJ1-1,CASSEALPGRAFF,TGTGCCAGCAGTGAAGCGCTGCCAGGGAGGGCTTTCTTT
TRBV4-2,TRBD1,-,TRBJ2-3,CASSQGGQGVTDTQYF,TGTGCCAGCAGCCAAGGGGGACAGGGGGTGACAGATACGCAGTATTTT
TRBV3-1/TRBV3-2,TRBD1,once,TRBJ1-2,CASSQARGTQGDGYTF,TGTGCCAGCAGCCAAGCTCGGGGGACGCAGGGGGACGGCTACACCTTC
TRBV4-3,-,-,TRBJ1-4,CASSQGLNEKLFF,TGCGCCAGCAGCCAAGGGCTGAATGAAAAACTGTTTTTT
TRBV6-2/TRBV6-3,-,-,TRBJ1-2,CASSPRGSPGKYGYTF,TGTGCCAGCAGCCCAAGGGGGAGCCCTGGGAAGTATGGCTACACCTTC
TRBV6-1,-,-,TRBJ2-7,CASSEDRSYEQYF,TGTGCCAGCAGTGAAGACAGGAGCTACGAGCAGTACTTC
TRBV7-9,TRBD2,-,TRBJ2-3,CASSFVTSGDTQYF,TGTGCCAGCAGCTTCGTGACTAGCGGAGATACGCAGTATTTT
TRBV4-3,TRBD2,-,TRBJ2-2,CASSQILAGPNTGELFF,TGCGCCAGCAGCCAAATACTAGCGGGGCCGAACACCGGGGAGCTGTTTTTT
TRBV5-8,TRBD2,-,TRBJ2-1,CASSHGLAHYNEQFF,TGTGCCAGCAGCCACGGACTAGCGCACTACAATGAGCAGTTCTTC
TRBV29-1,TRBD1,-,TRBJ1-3,CSVGASGTGADTIYF,TGCAGCGTTGGGGCTTCCGGGACAGGGGCAGACACCATATATTTT
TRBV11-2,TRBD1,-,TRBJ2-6,CASSGGTGDSGANVLTF,TGTGCCAGCAGCGGAGGGACAGGGGACTCTGGGGCCAACGTCCTGACTTTC
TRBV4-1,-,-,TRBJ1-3,CASSQSIGQSRSGNTIYF,TGCGCCAGCAGCCAAAGTATCGGACAGTCGCGCTCTGGAAACACCATATATTTT
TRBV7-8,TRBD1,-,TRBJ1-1,CASKLRDRGLSHTEAFF,TGTGCCAGTAAACTCCGGGACAGGGGGCTCTCGCACACTGAAGCTTTCTTT
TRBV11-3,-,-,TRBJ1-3,CASSLVVSTADRNTIYF,TGTGCCAGCAGCTTAGTAGTTTCAACAGCCGATAGAAACACCATATATTTT
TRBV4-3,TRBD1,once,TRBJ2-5,CASSHTGVGETQYF,TGCGCCAGCAGCCATACAGGGGTAGGAGAGACCCAGTACTTC
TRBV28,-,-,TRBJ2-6,CASRTQGTGANVLTF,TGTGCCAGCAGGACACAGGGTACTGGGGCCAACGTCCTGACTTTC
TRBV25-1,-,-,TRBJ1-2,CASSPGRKGLRDGYTF,TGTGCCAGCAGCCCCGGGAGAAAGGGTCTACGAGATGGCTACACCTTC
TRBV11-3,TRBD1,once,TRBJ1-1,CASEDRVGTEAFF,TGTGCCAGTGAGGACAGGGTGGGGACTGAAGCTTTCTTT
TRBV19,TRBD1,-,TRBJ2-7,CASSIATGGSYEQYF,TGTGCCAGTAGTATAGCCACAGGGGGCTCCTACGAGCAGTACTTC
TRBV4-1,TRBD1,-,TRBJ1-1,CASSQDRQGATHMNTEAFF,TGCGCCAGCAGCCAAGATAGACAGGGGGCTACCCACATGAACACTGAAGCTTTCTTT
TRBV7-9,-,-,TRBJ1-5,CATQGGGGNQPQHF,TGTGCCACCCAGGGCGGGGGGGGAAATCAGCCCCAGCATTTT
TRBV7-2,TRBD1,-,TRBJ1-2,CASSDRGSGYTF,TGTGCCAGCAGCGACAGGGGCTCTGGCTACACCTTC
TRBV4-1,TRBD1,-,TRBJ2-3,CASSQGPGQPGTDTQYF,TGCGCCAGCAGCCAAGGCCCGGGACAGCCGGGCACAGATACGCAGTATTTT
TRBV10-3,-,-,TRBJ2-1,CAISGIGLALYNEQFF,TGTGCCATCAGCGGAATAGGTCTAGCGCTCTACAATGAGCAGTTCTTC
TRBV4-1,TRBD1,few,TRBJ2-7,CASSLGQGAYEQYF,TGCGCCAGCAGCCTGGGACAGGGGGCCTACGAGCAGTACTTC
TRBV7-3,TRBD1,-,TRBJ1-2,CASRRTGGLNYGYTF,TGTGCCAGCAGACGCACAGGGGGGCTTAACTATGGCTACACCTTC
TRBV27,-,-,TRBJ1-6,CASSLLSGYYNSPLHF,TGTGCCAGCAGTTTACTGTCCGGTTACTATAATTCACCCCTCCACTTT
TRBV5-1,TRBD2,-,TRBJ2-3,CASSLGTSGTRTDTQYF,TGCGCCAGCAGCTTGGGGACTAGCGGGACTCGCACAGATACGCAGTATTTT
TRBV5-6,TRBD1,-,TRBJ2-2,CASSLMTGTAYTGELFF,TGTGCCAGCAGCCTCATGACCGGGACAGCCTACACCGGGGAGCTGTTTTTT
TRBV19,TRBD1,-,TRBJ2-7,CASSPTGIPYEQYF,TGTGCCAGTAGCCCGACAGGGATCCCCTACGAGCAGTACTTC
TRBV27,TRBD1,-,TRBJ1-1,CASTKVVGTVMMNTEAFF,TGTGCCAGCACTAAAGTAGTTGGGACAGTTATGATGAACACTGAAGCTTTCTTT
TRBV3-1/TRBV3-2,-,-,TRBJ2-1,CASSQDRYNEQFF,TGTGCCAGCAGCCAAGATCGCTACAATGAGCAGTTCTTC
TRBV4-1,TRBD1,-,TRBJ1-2,CASSQGGVGQAIFYGYTF,TGCGCCAGCAGCCAAGGAGGGGTTGGACAGGCAATCTTCTATGGCTACACCTTC
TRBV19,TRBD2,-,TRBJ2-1,CASSSTSGIAYNEQFF,TGTGCCAGTAGTTCGACTAGCGGAATTGCCTACAATGAGCAGTTCTTC
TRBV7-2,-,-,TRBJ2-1,CASSLARRVNEQFF,TGTGCCAGCAGCTTAGCAAGGAGGGTGAATGAGCAGTTCTTC
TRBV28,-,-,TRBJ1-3,CASTHGSRVASGNTIYF,TGTGCCAGCACTCACGGATCACGGGTCGCCTCTGGAAACACCATATATTTT
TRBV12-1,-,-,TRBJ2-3,CASSFAWADSCTDTQYF,TGTGCCAGCAGCTTCGCTTGGGCAGACAGTTGCACAGATACGCAGTATTTT
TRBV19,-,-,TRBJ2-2,CATTTTRLVDGAGELFF,TGTGCCACCACAACAACCAGACTAGTAGATGGGGCCGGGGAGCTGTTTTTT
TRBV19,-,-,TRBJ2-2,CASSTTGNTGELFF,TGTGCCAGTAGTACCACAGGGAACACCGGGGAGCTGTTTTTT
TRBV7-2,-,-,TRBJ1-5,CASSRTFNQPQHF,TGTGCCAGCAGCCGGACTTTCAATCAGCCCCAGCATTTT
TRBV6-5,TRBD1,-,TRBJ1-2,CASSTGGNYGYTF,TGTGCCAGCAGTACAGGGGGTAACTATGGCTACACCTTC
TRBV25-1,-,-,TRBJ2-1,CASSEMGRGGGPLDEQFF,TGTGCCAGCAGTGAAATGGGAAGAGGGGGAGGGCCTTTAGATGAGCAGTTCTTC
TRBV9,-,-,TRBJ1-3,CASSARAPSSGNTIYF,TGTGCCAGCAGCGCGCGGGCACCGAGCTCTGGAAACACCATATATTTT
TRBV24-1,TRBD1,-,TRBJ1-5,CATSDQRQGALNQPQHF,TGTGCCACCAGTGATCAGCGCCAGGGGGCTCTCAATCAGCCCCAGCATTTT
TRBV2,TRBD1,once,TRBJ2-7,CASSSQGGYEQYF,TGTGCCAGCAGCTCACAGGGGGGCTACGAGCAGTACTTC
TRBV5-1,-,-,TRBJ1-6,CASSLEAGIASSPLHF,TGCGCCAGCAGCTTGGAGGCGGGCATAGCGAGTTCACCCCTCCACTTT
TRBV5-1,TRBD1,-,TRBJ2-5,CASSDVQDRGETQYF,TGCGCCAGCTCGGATGTACAGGACAGGGGTGAGACCCAGTACTTC
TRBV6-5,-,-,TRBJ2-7,CASSSPDRSSYEQYF,TGTGCCAGCAGTTCTCCAGACCGGAGCTCCTACGAGCAGTACTTC
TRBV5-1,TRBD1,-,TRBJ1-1,CASSYGQGKGTEAFF,TGCGCCAGCAGCTACGGACAGGGCAAGGGGACTGAAGCTTTCTTT
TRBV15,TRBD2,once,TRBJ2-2,CATSSDTLAGFTGELFF,TGTGCCACCAGCAGTGATACACTAGCGGGATTCACCGGGGAGCTGTTTTTT
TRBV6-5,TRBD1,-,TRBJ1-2,CASSRTGASGYTF,TGTGCCAGCAGCCGCACAGGGGCCTCTGGCTACACCTTC
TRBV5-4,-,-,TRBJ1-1,CASSFLQGRNTEAFF,TGTGCCAGCAGCTTTTTACAGGGAAGGAACACTGAAGCTTTCTTT
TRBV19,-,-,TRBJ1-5,CASSKIQEAYQPQHF,TGTGCCAGTAGTAAAATACAGGAAGCTTATCAGCCCCAGCATTTT
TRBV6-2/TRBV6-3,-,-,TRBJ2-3,CASSSPRAKYQITQYF,TGTGCCAGCAGCTCCCCCAGGGCCAAATACCAAATTACGCAGTATTTT